This T cell receptor (beta chain) appears in the sequencing data of a study of OX40 agonist ivuxolimab in advanced cancers. Here immunoSEQ multiplex PCR was the method, and the copy in TCRdb shows in-frame clones only, minus some. This table holds about 76,000 clones, 65% to 90% found once. Germline V gene lookup returns CDR1 SQVTM and CDR2 ANQGSEA. Trimming took off 2 bases at V and 6 bases at J, with 8 bases between the two ends. The CDR3 runs to 12 residues. This specimen was CD4+ or CD8+ T cells sorted from blood, taken in a trial of the OX40 agonist ivuxolimab. The sequence was obtained from an adult with an advanced solid tumor such as melanoma, head and neck, liver or kidney cancer. The chain combines TRBV29-1 with TRBJ2-1, with D possibly TRBD2 on 5 matching bases. The CDR3 protein is CSVEMGSNEQFF. Written as DNA, the CDR3 is TGCAGCGTTGAAATGGGGAGCAATGAGCAGTTCTTC.